This TCR beta chain was identified during a study of blood T cell repertoires in COVID-19. Whole-study context: COVID-19 samples collected from the United States, Italy and Spain covered acute and convalescent phases.

Germline CDR1 is DFQATT and CDR2 is SNEGSKA (reference sequence). There are 16 residues in the CDR3. V trimming: 3 bases; J trimming: 0 bases; junction bases outside the gene matches: 3. TCRdb's table, derived via immunoSEQ multiplex PCR, lists solely in-frame clones and lacks some. The sample contains about 82,000 clones, roughly four fifths of which appear only once. The sample taken for sequencing was peripheral blood. The sequence was obtained from a man between 45 and 60 years old with active or convalescent COVID-19. The chain links TRBV20-1 to TRBJ2-2; TRBD2 agrees at 11 bases. This chain's CDR3 is CSASTSGGPNTGELFF. In nucleotides, the CDR3 is TGCAGTGCTAGTACTAGCGGGGGCCCGAACACCGGGGAGCTGTTTTTT.